This T cell receptor beta chain was found in a study of T cell repertoires in cytomegalovirus infection. Study summary: Signatures in public TCR beta sequences pointed to both CMV infection and matching HLA type. Findings of the study overall: Accumulated public TCR beta family frequency recognized individuals carrying CMV together with the relevant HLA. Clonotypes of TCR beta that were HLA-C-restricted and CMV-specific dominated the ex vivo response.

This clonotype appeared a few times. Its cognate antigen is unknown. TCRdb analysed the reads with MiXCR anew, one entry per CDR3 protein. This table has 800,000 to 950,000 distinct CDR3 sequences, approximately 32% appearing once. Germline V gives CDR1 MNHEY, CDR2 SMNVEV (reference sequence). V was shortened by 5 bases and J by 1 base, with 8 bases between the two germline ends. CDR3 size: 13 residues. Sequences were derived from cultured CD8+ T cells from PBMCs, sampled from culture after CMV antigen stimulation. The TCR sequence derives from a human donor in good health (CMV status not recorded). Some clones in this sample may be carry-over from other donors' samples. The chain combines TRBV27 with TRBJ1-1; D is unresolved. The CDR3 bases are TGTGCCAGCAGTGCGGCCCCGAACACTGAAGCTTTCTTT. Residues: CASSAAPNTEAFF.